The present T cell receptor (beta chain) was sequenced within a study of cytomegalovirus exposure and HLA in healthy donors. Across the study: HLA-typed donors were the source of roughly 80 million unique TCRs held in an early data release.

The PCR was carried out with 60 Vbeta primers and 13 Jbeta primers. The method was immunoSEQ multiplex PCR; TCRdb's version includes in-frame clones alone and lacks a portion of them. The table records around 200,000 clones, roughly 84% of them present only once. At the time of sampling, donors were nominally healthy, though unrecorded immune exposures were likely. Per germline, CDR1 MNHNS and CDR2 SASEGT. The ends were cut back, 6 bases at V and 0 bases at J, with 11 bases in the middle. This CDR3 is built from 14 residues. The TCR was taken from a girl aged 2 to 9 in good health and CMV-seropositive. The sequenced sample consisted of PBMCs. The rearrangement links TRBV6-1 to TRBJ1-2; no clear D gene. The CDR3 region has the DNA TGTGCCAGCAGCGCAGTCAGTTCTAACTATGGCTACACCTTC. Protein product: CASSAVSSNYGYTF.